This TCR beta chain was obtained from a study of CXCR3-negative and CXCR3-positive naive CD8 T cells. Points from the study as a whole: For memory CD8+ cells diversity was much lower, but both naive subsets had comparably high diversity.

The TRB cDNA libraries were prepared by 5' RACE with UMI labels. After re-calling the 5' RACE reads, TCRdb lists one entry per CDR3 protein, DNA absent. Recorded here are about 6,700 distinct CDR3 sequences; the top ten clones represent 1.4% to 1.5%. Germline V lookup: CDR1 MNHGY, CDR2 SAAAGT. This CDR3 has 13 residues. Worth noting for this clonotype: Its specificity is unknown.

This clonotype originated in a human donor in good health. Some clones in this sample may be carry-over from other donors' samples. V is TRBV6-8 and J is TRBJ2-2; with no DNA, the TCRdb D assignment of TRBD1 cannot be verified. Sequencing input: naive CXCR3- CD8+ T cells from blood. The subset: CD45RO-CCR7+CD27+CD95- naive CD8+ T cells lacking CXCR3 (TNR3-). The CDR3 is CASLRGYSGELFF.